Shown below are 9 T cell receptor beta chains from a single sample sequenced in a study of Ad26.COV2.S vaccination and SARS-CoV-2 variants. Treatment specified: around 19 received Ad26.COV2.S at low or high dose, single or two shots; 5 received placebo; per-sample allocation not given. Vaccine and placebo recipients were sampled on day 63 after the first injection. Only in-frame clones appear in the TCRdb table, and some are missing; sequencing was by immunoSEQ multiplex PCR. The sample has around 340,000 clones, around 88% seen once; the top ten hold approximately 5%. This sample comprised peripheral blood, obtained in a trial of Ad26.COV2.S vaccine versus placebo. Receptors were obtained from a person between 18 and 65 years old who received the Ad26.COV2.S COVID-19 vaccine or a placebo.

Here the CDR3 DNA reads TGTGCCAGTAGTATAGCTAGCGGAGCCCTAGACGAGCAGTACTTC. It translates to CASSIASGALDEQYF. V gene TRBV19 combines with J gene TRBJ2-7; 7 bases line up with TRBD2. J gave up 5 bases and V 1 base, and 8 bases lay outside the gene matches. This CDR3 has 15 amino acids. Per the germline V gene, CDR1 is LNHDA and CDR2 is SQIVND (reference sequence).

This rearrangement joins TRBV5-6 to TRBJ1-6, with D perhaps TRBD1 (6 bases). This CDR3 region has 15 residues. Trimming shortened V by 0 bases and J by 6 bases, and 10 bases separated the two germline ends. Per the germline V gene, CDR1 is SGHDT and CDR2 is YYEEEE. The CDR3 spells CASSLDPGANSPLHF. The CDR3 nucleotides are TGTGCCAGCAGCTTGGACCCAGGGGCTAATTCACCCCTCCACTTT.

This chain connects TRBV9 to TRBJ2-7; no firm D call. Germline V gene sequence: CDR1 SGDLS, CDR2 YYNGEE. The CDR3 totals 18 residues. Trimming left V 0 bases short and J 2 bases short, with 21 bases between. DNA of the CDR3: TGTGCCAGCAGCGTAGTTGGCCTGAGGCCTCTACTCCCCTACGAGCAGTACTTC. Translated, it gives CASSVVGLRPLLPYEQYF.

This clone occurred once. CDR3: CASRNRDNQPQHF. Here the CDR3 DNA reads TGTGCCAGCAGGAACAGGGACAATCAGCCCCAGCATTTT. This chain links TRBV6-4 with TRBJ1-5; D perhaps matches TRBD1 (6 bases). CDR3 length: 13 amino acids. Germline loops: CDR1 MRHNA, CDR2 SNTAGT. Trimming removed 6 bases from V and 3 bases from J, with 9 bases in between.

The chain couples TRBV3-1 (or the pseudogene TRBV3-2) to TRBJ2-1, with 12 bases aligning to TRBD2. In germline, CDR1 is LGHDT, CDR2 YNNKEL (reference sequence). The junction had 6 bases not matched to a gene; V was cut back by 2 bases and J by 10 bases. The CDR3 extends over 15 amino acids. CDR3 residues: CASSQTGLAGREQFF. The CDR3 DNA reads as TGTGCCAGCAGCCAAACCGGACTAGCGGGGCGCGAGCAGTTCTTC.

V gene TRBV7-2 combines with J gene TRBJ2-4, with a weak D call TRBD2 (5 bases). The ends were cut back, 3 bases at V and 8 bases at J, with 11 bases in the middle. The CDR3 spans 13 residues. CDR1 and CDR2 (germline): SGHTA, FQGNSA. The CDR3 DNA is TGTGCCAGCAGCTTTTGGACTGAGGACATTCAGTACTTC. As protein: CASSFWTEDIQYF.

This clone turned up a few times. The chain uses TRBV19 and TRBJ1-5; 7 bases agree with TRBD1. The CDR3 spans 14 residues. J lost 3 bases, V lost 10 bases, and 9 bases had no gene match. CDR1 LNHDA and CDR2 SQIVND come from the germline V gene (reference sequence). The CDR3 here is CATGTALLNQPQHF. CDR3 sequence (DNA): TGTGCCACTGGGACAGCCCTTCTCAATCAGCCCCAGCATTTT.

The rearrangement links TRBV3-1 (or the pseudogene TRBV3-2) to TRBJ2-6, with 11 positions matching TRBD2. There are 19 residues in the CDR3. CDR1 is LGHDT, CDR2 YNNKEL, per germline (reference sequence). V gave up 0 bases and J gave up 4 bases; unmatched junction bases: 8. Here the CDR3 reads CASSQEGLAGGGGANVLTF. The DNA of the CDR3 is TGTGCCAGCAGCCAAGAAGGGCTAGCGGGGGGTGGAGGGGCCAACGTCCTGACTTTC.

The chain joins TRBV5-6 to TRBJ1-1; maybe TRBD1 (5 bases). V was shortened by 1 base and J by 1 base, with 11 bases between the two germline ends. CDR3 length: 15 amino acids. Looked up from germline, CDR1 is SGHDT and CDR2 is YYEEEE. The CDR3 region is CASSLLLTGNTEAFF. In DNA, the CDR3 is TGTGCCAGCAGCTTGCTTCTAACAGGGAACACTGAAGCTTTCTTT. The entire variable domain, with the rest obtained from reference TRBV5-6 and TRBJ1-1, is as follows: DAGVTQSPTHLIKTRGQQVTLRCSPKSGHDTVSWYQQALGQGPQFIFQYYEEEERQRGNFPDRFSGHQFPNYSSELNVNALLLGDSALYLCASSLLLTGNTEAFFGQGTRLTVV.